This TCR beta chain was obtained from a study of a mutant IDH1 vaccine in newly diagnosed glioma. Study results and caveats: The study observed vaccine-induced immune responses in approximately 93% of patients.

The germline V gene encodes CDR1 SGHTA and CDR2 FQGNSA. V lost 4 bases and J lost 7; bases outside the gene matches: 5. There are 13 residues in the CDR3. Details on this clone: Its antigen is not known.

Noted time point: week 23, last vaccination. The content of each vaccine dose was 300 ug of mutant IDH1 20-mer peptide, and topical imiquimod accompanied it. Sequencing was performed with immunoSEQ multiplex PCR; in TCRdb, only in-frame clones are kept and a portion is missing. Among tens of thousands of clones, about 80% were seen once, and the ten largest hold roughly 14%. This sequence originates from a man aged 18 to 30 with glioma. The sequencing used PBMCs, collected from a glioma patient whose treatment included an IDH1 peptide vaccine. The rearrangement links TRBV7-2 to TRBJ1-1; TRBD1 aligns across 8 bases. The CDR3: CASSSQGAFEAFF. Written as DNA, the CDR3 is TGTGCCAGCAGCTCTCAGGGGGCCTTTGAAGCTTTCTTT.